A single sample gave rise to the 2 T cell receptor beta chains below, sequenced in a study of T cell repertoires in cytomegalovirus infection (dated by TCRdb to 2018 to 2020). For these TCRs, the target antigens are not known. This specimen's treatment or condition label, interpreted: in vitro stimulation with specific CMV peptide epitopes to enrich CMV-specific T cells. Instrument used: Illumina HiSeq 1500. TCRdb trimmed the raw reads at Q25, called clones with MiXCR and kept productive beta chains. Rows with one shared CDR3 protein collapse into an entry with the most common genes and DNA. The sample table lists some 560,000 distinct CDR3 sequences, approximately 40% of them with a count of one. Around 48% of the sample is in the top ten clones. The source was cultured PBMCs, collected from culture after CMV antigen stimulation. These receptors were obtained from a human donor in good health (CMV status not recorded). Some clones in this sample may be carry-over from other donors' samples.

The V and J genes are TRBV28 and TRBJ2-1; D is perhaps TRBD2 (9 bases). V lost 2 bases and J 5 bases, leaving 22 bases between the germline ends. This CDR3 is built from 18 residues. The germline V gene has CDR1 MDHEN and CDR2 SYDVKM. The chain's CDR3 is CASSLLGQGPSGNNEQFF. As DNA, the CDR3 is TGTGCCAGCAGTTTACTCGGACAGGGTCCTAGCGGGAACAATGAGCAGTTCTTC. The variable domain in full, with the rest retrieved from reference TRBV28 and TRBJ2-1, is DVKVTQSSRYLVKRTGEKVFLECVQDMDHENMFWYRQDPGLGLRLIYFSYDVKMKEKGDIPEGYSVSREKKERFSLILESASTNQTSMYLCASSLLGQGPSGNNEQFFGPGTRLTVL.

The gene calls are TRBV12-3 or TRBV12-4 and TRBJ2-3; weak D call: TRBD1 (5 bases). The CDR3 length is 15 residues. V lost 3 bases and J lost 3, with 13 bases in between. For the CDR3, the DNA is TGTGCCAGCAGTTTGTTGCAGGACACGACAGATACGCAGTATTTT. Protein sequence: CASSLLQDTTDTQYF.